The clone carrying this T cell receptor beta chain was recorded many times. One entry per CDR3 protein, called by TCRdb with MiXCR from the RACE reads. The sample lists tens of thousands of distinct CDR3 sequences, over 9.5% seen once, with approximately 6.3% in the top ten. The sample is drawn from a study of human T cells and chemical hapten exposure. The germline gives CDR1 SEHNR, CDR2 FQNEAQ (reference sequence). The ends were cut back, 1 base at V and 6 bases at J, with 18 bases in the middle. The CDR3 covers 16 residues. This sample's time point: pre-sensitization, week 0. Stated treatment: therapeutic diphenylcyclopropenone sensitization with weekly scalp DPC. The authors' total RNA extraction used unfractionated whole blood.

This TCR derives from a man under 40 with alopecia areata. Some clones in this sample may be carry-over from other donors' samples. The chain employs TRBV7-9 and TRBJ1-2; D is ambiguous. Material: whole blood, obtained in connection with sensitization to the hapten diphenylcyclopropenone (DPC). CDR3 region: CASSLDPAPRVHGYTF. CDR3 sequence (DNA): TGTGCCAGCAGCTTAGATCCGGCACCGAGGGTACATGGCTACACCTTC.